Sequencing of this T cell receptor (beta chain) was carried out in a study of T cells after somatic rescue of genetic block (TCRdb year 2020). About the investigation overall: What the study looked at was long-term robustness, specifically in a T-cell system that came about through somatic rescue of a genetic block in T-cell development.

The library was made by the immunoSEQ multiplex PCR assay. TCRdb limited this immuneACCESS table to in-frame rearrangements with V and J called. A share of clones is missing; checked studies link under half to unresolved V genes, and the rest is unexplained. Present in this sample are approximately 14,000 clones, about 72% of which were seen just once. The leading ten clones occupy around 30% of the sample. A note on this clone: Its cognate antigen has yet to be identified. Base-call qualities are not available, and no considerably larger clone is one nucleotide away.

Sample: peripheral blood mononuclear cells (PBMCs). This TCR was sampled from a young man.

The DNA is as follows: TGTGCCAGCGACAGGGTGACGAATCAGCCCCAGCATTTT. It codes for CASDRVTNQPQHF. The chain was built from TRBV28 and TRBJ1-5, with TRBD1 matching 7 junction bases. Via the germline V gene, CDR1 is MDHEN and CDR2 SYDVKM. After removal of 8 bases from V and 4 bases from J, the junction retains 5 bases not matched to a gene. The CDR3, from cysteine to phenylalanine, totals 13 residues. Only the CDR3 portion is preserved as DNA: 39 bases, with reading frame beginning at the first base.